The clone carrying this TCR beta chain was seen ten or more times. These data come from a study of CD8 T cells in ankylosing spondylitis. The authors made TCR beta libraries by quantitative 5'-RACE with molecular barcodes. TCRdb used MiXCR to reprocess the 5' RACE reads, holding one entry per CDR3 protein. The sample holds just under 95,000 distinct CDR3 sequences, 7.5% to 9% seen once. The germline V gene has CDR1 MNHEY and CDR2 SMNVEV (reference sequence). The CDR3 contains 14 residues. Trimming took off 7 bases at V and 7 bases at J, with 17 bases between the two ends. The source is a male donor with ankylosing spondylitis or in good health (not recorded which). Sequencing used blood, either unsorted or a sorted T cell fraction (not recorded which). The V gene is TRBV27, the J gene TRBJ2-1; D is perhaps TRBD2 (6 bases). Written as DNA, the CDR3 is TGTGCCAGCAAATCCGACTCGGGGAGGAATGAGCAGTTCTTC. Protein product: CASKSDSGRNEQFF.